This T cell receptor (beta chain) was sequenced in a study of T cells after yellow fever vaccination. MiXCR, run by TCRdb on the 5' RACE reads, gives a single entry per CDR3 protein. Among roughly 250,000 distinct CDR3 sequences, 13% were seen once, and the ten largest hold 0.4% to 0.55%. Germline values: CDR1 MNHNS, CDR2 SASEGT. CDR3 length: 14 residues. V lost 2 bases to trimming and J lost 7 bases, with 11 bases between them. This clonotype was seen a handful of times. The rearrangement joins TRBV6-1 to TRBJ1-4; D perhaps matches TRBD1 (5 bases). The receptor comes from a young man who received the YFV17D yellow fever vaccine. Sequenced here: CD4+ T cells sorted from PBMCs, sampled 45 days after the yellow fever booster vaccination. CDR3 in DNA: TGTGCCAGCAGTGAACTGCAGGGCGCTGAAAAACTGTTTTTT. Amino acid sequence: CASSELQGAEKLFF.